This T cell receptor (beta chain) was sequenced during a study of T cells in Graves' hyperthyroidism and ophthalmopathy. Whole-study results and caveats: Blood also carried most thyroid clonotypes expanded above 0.001. Stable hyperthyroidism was told apart from ophthalmopathy by a model built on 13 V-J features.

Trimming cost V 5 bases and J 6 bases, with 19 bases left between them. Germline V gives CDR1 SGHTA, CDR2 FQGNSA. The CDR3 sequence is 15 residues long. Diagnostic assessment was based on clinical symptoms, serum thyroxine and TRAb, thyroid ultrasound and orbital computed tomography. The blood sample dates from first hyperthyroidism diagnosis, preceding any ophthalmopathy symptoms. This clonotype was counted many times. Antigen unknown. RNA transcripts were the template for amplifying TCR beta CDR3 regions. TCR CDR3 regions were first amplified by RT-PCR with HTBI primers. TCRdb reprocessed the multiplex PCR reads with MiXCR, giving one entry per CDR3 protein. The sample contains some 600,000 distinct CDR3 sequences, 11% to 15% of which appear only once.

The receptor was isolated from a woman in her thirties with Graves' hyperthyroidism that later progressed to Graves' ophthalmopathy. Sequenced input: blood. The chain is built from TRBV7-2 and TRBJ1-1; D perhaps matches TRBD1 (5 bases). Written as DNA, the CDR3 is TGTGCCAGCAGCGCCCAGGGCCCCGGTGTGGCTGAAGCTTTCTTT. Amino acids: CASSAQGPGVAEAFF.